The rows below give T cell receptor beta chains drawn from one sample of a study of cytotoxic CD8 clonotypes in ibrutinib-treated CLL. TCRdb's table, derived via immunoSEQ multiplex PCR, lists solely in-frame clones and lacks some. The sample comprises roughly 300,000 clones, more than 70% of which are singletons, and around 5.1% rests with the top ten. The sequencing used PBMCs, collected at disease progression, from a patient treated with ibrutinib. Every receptor here comes from a human donor with chronic lymphocytic leukemia. The CDR3 runs from the conserved cysteine through the conserved F or W. The D gene is left open where the match is weak. Rows give clone size only sometimes, using once, few, many, or a class for an expanded clone.

. TRBJ2-2 TRBV4-1 15 TRBD1 CASSPRQGTTGELFF TGCGCCAGCAGCCCCCGACAGGGGACCACCGGGGAGCTGTTTTTT
. TRBJ2-7 TRBV6-1 13 . CASSDPAVYEQYF TGTGCCAGCAGTGACCCGGCTGTCTACGAGCAGTACTTC
. TRBJ2-3 TRBV19 16 TRBD2 CASSRISGGLPDTQYF TGTGCCAGTAGTAGAATTAGCGGGGGGCTTCCAGATACGCAGTATTTT
. TRBJ1-2 TRBV5-4 14 . CASSLSLAGGGYTF TGTGCCAGCAGCTTGTCGCTAGCCGGTGGGGGCTACACCTTC
. TRBJ1-1 TRBV7-9 13 . CASSFSGNTEAFF TGTGCCAGCAGCTTTTCTGGGAACACTGAAGCTTTCTTT
once TRBJ2-1 TRBV4-1 17 . CASSQPTRVSSYNEQFF TGCGCCAGCAGCCAACCAACCAGGGTTAGCTCCTACAATGAGCAGTTCTTC
. TRBJ1-4 TRBV18 14 TRBD1 CASSPDRGNEKLFF TGTGCCAGCTCACCCGACAGGGGTAATGAAAAACTGTTTTTT
. TRBJ2-7 TRBV5-1 14 TRBD1 CASSRDRVNYEQYF TGCGCCAGCAGTCGAGACAGGGTTAACTACGAGCAGTACTTC
. TRBJ2-7 TRBV5-1 15 . CASSFGLALMYEQYF TGCGCCAGCAGCTTCGGGCTAGCCCTAATGTACGAGCAGTACTTC
once TRBJ1-5 TRBV15 15 TRBD1 CATSRAGQINQPQHF TGTGCCACCAGCAGGGCGGGACAGATCAATCAGCCCCAGCATTTT
. TRBJ2-3 TRBV9 14 TRBD1 CASSATTGADTQYF TGTGCCAGCAGCGCCACGACAGGGGCCGATACGCAGTATTTT
. TRBJ2-7 TRBV29-1 13 . CSVETFDRSEQYF TGCAGCGTTGAGACCTTTGACAGATCCGAGCAGTACTTC
. TRBJ1-2 TRBV2 16 TRBD1 CASSESGTGSSEPYTF TGTGCCAGCAGTGAATCTGGGACAGGCAGCTCGGAGCCCTACACCTTC
once TRBJ1-2 TRBV10-2 14 . CASSGKAIYYGYTF TGCGCCAGCAGTGGGAAGGCAATTTACTATGGCTACACCTTC
. TRBJ1-1 TRBV11-2 15 TRBD1 CASNSLDRIHLPVFF TGTGCCAGCAATAGCCTGGACAGGATTCATCTGCCGGTTTTCTTT
. TRBJ2-7 TRBV6-1 14 TRBD1 CASSVTGGTYEQYF TGTGCCAGCAGTGTGACAGGGGGAACCTACGAGCAGTACTTC
. TRBJ2-7 TRBV7-2 15 TRBD2 CASSRTSGSAPVQYF TGTGCCAGCAGCCGTACTAGCGGGAGTGCCCCCGTGCAGTACTTC
. TRBJ2-7 TRBV28 16 TRBD2 CASSFSTSGIYYEQYF TGTGCCAGCAGTTTTTCTACTAGCGGGATCTACTACGAGCAGTACTTC
. TRBJ1-4 TRBV19 14 TRBD1 CASSTRQGGEKLFF TGTGCCAGTAGTACTCGACAGGGTGGGGAAAAACTGTTTTTT
. TRBJ2-2 TRBV7-8 16 TRBD2 CASSILAGGQTGELFF TGTGCCAGCAGCATCCTAGCGGGAGGCCAGACCGGGGAGCTGTTTTTT
. TRBJ2-2 TRBV11-2 13 . CASSLFNTGELFF TGTGCCAGCAGCTTATTTAACACCGGGGAGCTGTTTTTT
once TRBJ2-1 TRBV7-9 17 TRBD2 CASSTTPGLAGYNEQFF TGTGCCAGCAGTACTACTCCGGGACTAGCGGGCTACAATGAGCAGTTCTTC
. TRBJ1-6 TRBV5-4 14 . CASRAGSYNSPLHF TGTGCCAGCAGGGCGGGGAGCTATAATTCACCCCTCCACTTT
. TRBJ2-7 TRBV5-6 14 . CASSPGTSSYEQYF TGTGCCAGCAGCCCCGGGACTTCTTCCTACGAGCAGTACTTC
. TRBJ1-5 TRBV27 14 . CASSTTRADQPQHF TGTGCCAGCAGCACGACCCGGGCCGATCAGCCCCAGCATTTT
. TRBJ2-1 TRBV29-1 17 TRBD2 CSVPGLAGSSAGNEQFF TGCAGCGTACCGGGACTAGCGGGGTCTTCGGCCGGCAATGAGCAGTTCTTC
. TRBJ2-1 TRBV11-1 18 TRBD2 CASSKGTSGRASYNEQFF TGTGCCAGCAGCAAGGGGACTAGCGGGAGGGCCTCCTACAATGAGCAGTTCTTC
. TRBJ2-7 TRBV5-1 14 . CASSLVDGTYEQYF TGCGCCAGCAGCTTGGTAGACGGGACCTACGAGCAGTACTTC
. TRBJ2-5 TRBV18 14 . CASSPPPSQETQYF TGTGCCAGCTCACCACCGCCGTCTCAGGAGACCCAGTACTTC
. TRBJ1-2 TRBV27 13 . CASSLKSNYGYTF TGTGCCAGCAGTTTAAAAAGTAACTATGGCTACACCTTC
. TRBJ1-4 TRBV4-1 17 . CASSPDSTEAYQEKLFF TGCGCCAGCAGCCCGGACAGTACTGAAGCCTACCAAGAAAAACTGTTTTTT
. TRBJ2-3 TRBV5-1 16 TRBD1 CASSTQGQGGTDTQYF TGCGCCAGCAGCACCCAGGGACAGGGCGGCACAGATACGCAGTATTTT
few TRBJ2-2 TRBV9 15 . CASSPRSADTGELFF TGTGCCAGCAGCCCAAGGTCGGCGGACACCGGGGAGCTGTTTTTT
. TRBJ2-3 TRBV10-3 18 TRBD2 CAISESQRGTRVTDTQYF TGTGCCATCAGTGAGTCGCAAAGGGGGACTAGAGTCACAGATACGCAGTATTTT
. TRBJ2-1 TRBV6-5 13 . CASSPGTSGEQFF TGTGCCAGCAGTCCCGGCACTTCGGGTGAGCAGTTCTTC
few TRBJ2-7 TRBV18 14 . CASSPFEGSYEQYF TGTGCCAGCTCACCATTCGAGGGCAGCTACGAGCAGTACTTC
. TRBJ2-7 TRBV9 15 . CASSASGQGTYEQYF TGTGCCAGCAGCGCGTCGGGACAAGGGACCTACGAGCAGTACTTC
. TRBJ1-1 TRBV5-1 13 TRBD1 CASSPGQVAEAFF TGCGCCAGCAGCCCGGGACAGGTTGCTGAAGCTTTCTTT
. TRBJ1-3 TRBV18 17 . CASSPLSGDLSGNTIYF TGTGCCAGCTCACCACTGTCGGGGGACCTCTCTGGAAACACCATATATTTT
. TRBJ1-1 TRBV9 14 . CASSADGGGIEAFF TGTGCCAGCAGCGCCGACGGAGGTGGAATTGAAGCTTTCTTT